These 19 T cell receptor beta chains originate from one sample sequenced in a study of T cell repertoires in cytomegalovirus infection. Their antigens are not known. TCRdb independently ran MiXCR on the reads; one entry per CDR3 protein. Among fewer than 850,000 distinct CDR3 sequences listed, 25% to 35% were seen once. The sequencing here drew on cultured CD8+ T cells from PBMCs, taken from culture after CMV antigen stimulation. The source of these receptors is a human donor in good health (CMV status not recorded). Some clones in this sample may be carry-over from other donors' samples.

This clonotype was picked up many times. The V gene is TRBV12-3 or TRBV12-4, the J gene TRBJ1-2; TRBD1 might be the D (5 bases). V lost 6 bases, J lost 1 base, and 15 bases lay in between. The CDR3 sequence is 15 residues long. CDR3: CASSPLQGINYGYTF. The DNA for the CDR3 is TGTGCCAGCAGCCCCCTCCAGGGCATTAACTATGGCTACACCTTC.

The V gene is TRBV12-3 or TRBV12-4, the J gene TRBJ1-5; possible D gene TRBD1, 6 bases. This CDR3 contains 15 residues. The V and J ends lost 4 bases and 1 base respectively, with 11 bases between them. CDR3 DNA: TGTGCCAGCAGTTCTGGGACAACGAGCAATCAGCCCCAGCATTTT. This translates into CASSSGTTSNQPQHF.

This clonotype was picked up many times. The CDR3 loop is CASSLARTYNEQFF. The CDR3 nucleotides are TGTGCCAGCAGCTTAGCGCGGACTTACAATGAGCAGTTCTTC. The chain couples TRBV7-6 to TRBJ2-1, with D possibly matching TRBD2 (5 bases). Germline lookup yields CDR1 SGHVS and CDR2 FNYEAQ. This CDR3 region has 14 residues. V lost 0 bases, J lost 4 bases, and 7 bases lay in between. Variable domain in full (rest from reference TRBV7-6 and TRBJ2-1): GAGVSQSPRYKVTKRGQDVALRCDPISGHVSLYWYRQALGQGPEFLTYFNYEAQQDKSGLPNDRFSAERPEGSISTLTIQRTEQRDSAMYRCASSLARTYNEQFFGPGTRLTVL.

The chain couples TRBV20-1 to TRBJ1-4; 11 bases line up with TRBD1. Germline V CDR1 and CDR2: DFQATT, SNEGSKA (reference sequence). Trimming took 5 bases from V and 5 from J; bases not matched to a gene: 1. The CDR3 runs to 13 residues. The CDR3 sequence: CSAWDRGNEKLFF. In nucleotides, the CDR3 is TGCAGTGCTTGGGACAGGGGGAATGAAAAACTGTTTTTT.

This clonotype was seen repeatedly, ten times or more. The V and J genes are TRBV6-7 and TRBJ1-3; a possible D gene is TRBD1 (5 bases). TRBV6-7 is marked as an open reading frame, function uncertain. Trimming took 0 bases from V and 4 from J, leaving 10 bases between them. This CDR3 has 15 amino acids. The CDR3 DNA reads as TGTGCCAGCAGTTACTCGAGGGGAACCGGAAACACCATATATTTT. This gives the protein CASSYSRGTGNTIYF.

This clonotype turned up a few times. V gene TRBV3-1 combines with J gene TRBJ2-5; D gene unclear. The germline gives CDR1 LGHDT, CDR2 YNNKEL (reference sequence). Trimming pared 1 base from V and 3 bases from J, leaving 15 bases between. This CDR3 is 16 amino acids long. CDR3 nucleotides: TGTGCCAGCAGCCAAGGAACCACAGTATCCGAAGAGACCCAGTACTTC. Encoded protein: CASSQGTTVSEETQYF.

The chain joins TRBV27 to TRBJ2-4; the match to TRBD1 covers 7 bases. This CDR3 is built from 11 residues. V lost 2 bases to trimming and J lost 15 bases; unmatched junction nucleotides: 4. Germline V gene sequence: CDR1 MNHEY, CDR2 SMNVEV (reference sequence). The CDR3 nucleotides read TGTGCCAGCAGTTTAACAGGGGAGCTGTACTTC. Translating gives CASSLTGELYF.

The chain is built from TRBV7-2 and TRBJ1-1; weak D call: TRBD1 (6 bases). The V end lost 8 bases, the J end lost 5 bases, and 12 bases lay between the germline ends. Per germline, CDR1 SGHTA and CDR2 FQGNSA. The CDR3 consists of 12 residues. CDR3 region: CASGTSQTEAFF. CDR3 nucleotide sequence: TGTGCCAGCGGGACATCACAAACTGAAGCTTTCTTT.

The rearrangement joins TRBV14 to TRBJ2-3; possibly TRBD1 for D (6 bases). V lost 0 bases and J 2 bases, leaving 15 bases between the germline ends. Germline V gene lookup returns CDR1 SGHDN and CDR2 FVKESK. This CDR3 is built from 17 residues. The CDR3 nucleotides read TGTGCCAGCAGCCAAGAACCTGGGGGCTACCACACAGATACGCAGTATTTT. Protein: CASSQEPGGYHTDTQYF.

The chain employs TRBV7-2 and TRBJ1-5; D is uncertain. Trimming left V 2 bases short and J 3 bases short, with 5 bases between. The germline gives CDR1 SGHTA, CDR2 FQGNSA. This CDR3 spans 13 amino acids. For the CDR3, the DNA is TGTGCCAGCAGCTTAACGGACAATCAGCCCCAGCATTTT. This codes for CASSLTDNQPQHF.

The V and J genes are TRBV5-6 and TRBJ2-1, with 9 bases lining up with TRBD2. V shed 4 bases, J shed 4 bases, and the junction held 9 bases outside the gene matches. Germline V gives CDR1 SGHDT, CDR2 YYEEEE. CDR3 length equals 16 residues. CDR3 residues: CASSPSLAGLYNEQFF. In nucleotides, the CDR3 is TGTGCCAGCAGCCCGTCCCTAGCGGGGTTATACAATGAGCAGTTCTTC.

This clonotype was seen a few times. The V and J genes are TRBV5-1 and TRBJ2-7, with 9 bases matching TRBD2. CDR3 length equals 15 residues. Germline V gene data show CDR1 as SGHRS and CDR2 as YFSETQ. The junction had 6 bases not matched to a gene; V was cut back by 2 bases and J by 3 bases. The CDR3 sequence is CASSFGLAGFYEQYF. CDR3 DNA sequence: TGCGCCAGCAGCTTTGGGCTAGCGGGGTTCTACGAGCAGTACTTC. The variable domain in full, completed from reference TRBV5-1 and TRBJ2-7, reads KAGVTQTPRYLIKTRGQQVTLSCSPISGHRSVSWYQQTPGQGLQFLFEYFSETQRNKGNFPGRFSGRQFSNSRSEMNVSTLELGDSALYLCASSFGLAGFYEQYFGPGTRLTVT.

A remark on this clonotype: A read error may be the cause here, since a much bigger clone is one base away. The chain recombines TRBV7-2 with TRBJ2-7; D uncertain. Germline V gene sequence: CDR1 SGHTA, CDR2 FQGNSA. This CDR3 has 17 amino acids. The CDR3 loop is CVSSPPDCHRYGQLEYV. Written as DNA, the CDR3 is TGTGTCAGCAGCCCCCCCGACTGCCACAGATACGGCCAACTGGAGTACGTC.

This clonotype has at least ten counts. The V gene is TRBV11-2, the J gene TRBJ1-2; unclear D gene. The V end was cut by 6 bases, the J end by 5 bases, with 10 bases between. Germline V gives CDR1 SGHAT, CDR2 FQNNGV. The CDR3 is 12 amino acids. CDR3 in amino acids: CASSPDLYGYTF. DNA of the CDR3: TGTGCCAGCAGTCCCGACTTATATGGCTACACCTTC.

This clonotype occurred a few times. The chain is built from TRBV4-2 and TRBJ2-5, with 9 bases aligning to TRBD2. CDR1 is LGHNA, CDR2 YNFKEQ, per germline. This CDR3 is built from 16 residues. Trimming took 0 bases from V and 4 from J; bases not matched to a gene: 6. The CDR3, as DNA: TGTGCCAGCAGCCAAGAGGAAGCGGGGGGAGGAGAGACCCAGTACTTC. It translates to CASSQEEAGGGETQYF.

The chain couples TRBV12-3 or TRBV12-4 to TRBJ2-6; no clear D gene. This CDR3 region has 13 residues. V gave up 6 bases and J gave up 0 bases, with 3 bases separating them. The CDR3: CASRDSGANVLTF. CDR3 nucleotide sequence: TGTGCCAGCAGGGACTCTGGGGCCAACGTCCTGACTTTC.

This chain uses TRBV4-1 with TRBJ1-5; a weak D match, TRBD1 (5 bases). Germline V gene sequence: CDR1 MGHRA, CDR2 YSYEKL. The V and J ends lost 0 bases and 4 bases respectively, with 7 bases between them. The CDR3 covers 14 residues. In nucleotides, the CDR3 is TGCGCCAGCAGCCAAGAGTGGGGGAATCAGCCCCAGCATTTT. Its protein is CASSQEWGNQPQHF.

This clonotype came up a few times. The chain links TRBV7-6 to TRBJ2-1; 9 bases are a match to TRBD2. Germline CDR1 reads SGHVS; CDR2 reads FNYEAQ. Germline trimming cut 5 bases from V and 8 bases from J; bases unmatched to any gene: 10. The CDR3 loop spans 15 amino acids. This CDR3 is CASSPGRGGIYEQFF. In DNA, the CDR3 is TGTGCCAGCAGCCCCGGGCGGGGGGGCATATATGAGCAGTTCTTC.

As DNA, the CDR3 is TGTGCCAGCAGCCCTAGGGACATACTCTACGAGCAGTACTTC. It codes for CASSPRDILYEQYF. The chain is built from TRBV11-2 and TRBJ2-7, with D perhaps matching TRBD1 (6 bases). This CDR3 contains 14 residues. The V gene lost 5 bases and the J gene lost 3 bases, with 14 bases spanning the gap. The germline V gene has CDR1 SGHAT and CDR2 FQNNGV.